The 16 T cell receptor beta chains below all came from one sample that was sequenced in a study of T cells after yellow fever vaccination. A single record per CDR3 protein comes from TCRdb applying MiXCR to the 5' RACE reads. The table lists hundreds of thousands of distinct CDR3 sequences, 13% of them singletons. Source: PBMCs, taken on the day of the yellow fever booster vaccination. These receptor sequences come from a man in his thirties or forties who received the YFV17D yellow fever vaccine.

This clonotype was seen many times. One end of the junction varies from germline; a read error may be responsible. The chain employs TRBV7-2 and TRBJ2-2; 9 nucleotides match TRBD2. CDR1 is SGHTA and CDR2 is FQGNSA in the germline V gene. This CDR3 has 14 amino acids. Here the CDR3 reads CASSLAGVSGELFF. The CDR3 DNA reads as TGTGCCAGCAGTTTAGCGGGAGTTAGCGGGGAGCTGTTTTTT.

The chain uses TRBV10-3 and TRBJ2-7, with 16 nucleotides matching TRBD2. This CDR3 region has 16 residues. Germline CDR1 reads ENHRY; CDR2 reads SYGVKD. V shed 10 bases, J shed 7 bases, and the junction held 13 bases outside the gene matches. CDR3 sequence: CATRGTSGRAGIEQYF. The CDR3 coding sequence is TGTGCCACCCGTGGGACTAGCGGGAGGGCGGGGATAGAGCAGTACTTC.

The chain joins TRBV4-3 to TRBJ1-4; 7 bases are shared with TRBD1. The CDR3 runs 15 residues. V shed 2 bases, J shed 4 bases, and the junction held 4 bases outside the gene matches. In germline, CDR1 is LGHNA, CDR2 YSLEER. The CDR3 is CASSQNRGGNEKLFF. Written as DNA, the CDR3 is TGCGCCAGCAGCCAAAACAGGGGTGGTAATGAAAAACTGTTTTTT.

The genes are TRBV29-1 and TRBJ2-5; perhaps TRBD1 as D (5 bases). This CDR3 spans 15 amino acids. V was clipped by 4 bases and J by 1 base, with 16 bases between them. Germline CDR1 is SQVTM and CDR2 is ANQGSEA. The CDR3 loop is CSVGQPYLGQETQYF. In DNA form, the CDR3 reads TGCAGCGTTGGACAGCCGTACCTAGGCCAAGAGACCCAGTACTTC. The complete variable domain, with remaining parts taken from reference TRBV29-1 and TRBJ2-5, reads SAVISQKPSRDICQRGTSLTIQCQVDSQVTMMFWYRQQPGQSLTLIATANQGSEATYESGFVIDKFPISRPNLTFSTLTVSNMSPEDSSIYLCSVGQPYLGQETQYFGPGTRLLVL.

The V and J genes are TRBV24-1 and TRBJ2-3; D possibly corresponds to TRBD1 (5 bases). The CDR3 loop spans 13 amino acids. Germline lookup yields CDR1 KGHDR and CDR2 SFDVKD. V was trimmed by 9 bases and J by 2 bases, leaving 11 bases between them. CDR3 region: CATLDILTDTQYF. CDR3 coding DNA: TGTGCCACCTTGGACATCCTCACAGATACGCAGTATTTT.

This chain connects TRBV20-1 to TRBJ2-7; 9 nucleotides align to TRBD2. V was pared by 3 bases and J by 3 bases, with 9 bases of the junction left unmatched. This CDR3 has 15 residues. CDR1 and CDR2 (germline): DFQATT, SNEGSKA (reference sequence). Here the CDR3 reads CSASVGGRVVYEQYF. The CDR3 nucleotides read TGCAGTGCTAGTGTCGGCGGGAGGGTGGTCTACGAGCAGTACTTC.

The V call is TRBV18, the J call TRBJ2-3; the D gene could be TRBD1 or TRBD2 (5 bases each). Germline V gene data show CDR1 as KGHSH and CDR2 as LQKENI. This CDR3 region has 15 residues. V lost 1 base and J 6 bases, leaving 14 bases between the germline ends. The CDR3 loop is CASSPRGDNSDTQYF. CDR3 sequence (DNA): TGTGCCAGCTCACCACGAGGGGATAATTCTGATACGCAGTATTTT.

This clonotype has just a few counts. The rearrangement uses TRBV5-4 and TRBJ2-1; D gene ambiguous. CDR1 and CDR2 (germline): SGHNT, YYREEE (reference sequence). Trimming pared 1 base from V and 8 bases from J, leaving 7 bases between. This CDR3 contains 12 residues. In DNA, the CDR3 is TGTGCCAGCAGCTTGTGGAAGGATGAGCAGTTCTTC. This gives the protein CASSLWKDEQFF.

The sample holds a few counts of this clonotype. The chain carries TRBV7-2 and TRBJ2-1, with no clear D. The CDR3 extends over 15 amino acids. With 2 bases removed from V and 4 bases from J, the gap between germline ends came to 12 bases. Germline V lookup: CDR1 SGHTA, CDR2 FQGNSA. This CDR3 reads CASSLQTDVYNEQFF. In DNA form, the CDR3 reads TGTGCCAGCAGCTTACAAACAGACGTATACAATGAGCAGTTCTTC.

This clonotype appeared a few times. J is TRBJ2-1 and V is TRBV11-1; 9 bases are shared with TRBD1. J lost 8 bases, V lost 2 bases, and 4 bases had no gene match. The CDR3 has 14 residues. Germline V gene sequence: CDR1 SGHAT, CDR2 FQDESV (reference sequence). CDR3 nucleotides: TGTGCCAGCAGCTTAACCCGGACAGGGGATGAGCAGTTCTTC. This codes for CASSLTRTGDEQFF.

This clonotype was observed a few times. The chain combines TRBV15 with TRBJ2-7; D possibly corresponds to TRBD2 (5 bases). The CDR3 is made up of 13 amino acids. Germline V gene lookup returns CDR1 LNHNV and CDR2 YYDKDF (reference sequence). With 6 bases removed from V and 3 bases from J, the gap between germline ends came to 12 bases. CDR3 region: CATSPDGNYEQYF. In nucleotides, the CDR3 is TGTGCCACCAGTCCTGACGGGAACTACGAGCAGTACTTC.

The J gene is TRBJ2-7, the V gene TRBV7-2, with D possibly matching TRBD2 (6 bases). The V gene lost 3 bases and the J gene lost 2 bases, with 14 bases spanning the gap. Germline V CDR1 and CDR2: SGHTA, FQGNSA. The length of the CDR3 is 15 residues. Written as DNA, the CDR3 is TGTGCCAGCAGCTTCTCCACGGGGGTTCCCTACGAGCAGTACTTC. Amino acids: CASSFSTGVPYEQYF.

The chain joins TRBV29-1 to TRBJ2-3; TRBD2 agrees at 9 bases. Germline loops: CDR1 SQVTM, CDR2 ANQGSEA. This CDR3 spans 17 amino acids. Unmatched junction bases numbered 17, after V lost 6 bases and J lost 4 bases. The chain's CDR3 is CSVPGLALVGASDTQYF. The CDR3 DNA reads as TGCAGCGTACCGGGACTAGCTCTTGTGGGTGCATCAGATACGCAGTATTTT.

The rearrangement joins TRBV11-1 to TRBJ2-7; D possibly corresponds to TRBD1 (5 bases). V was shortened by 0 bases and J by 5 bases, with 11 bases between the two germline ends. This CDR3 is 14 amino acids long. CDR1 is SGHAT, CDR2 FQDESV, per germline (reference sequence). The CDR3 sequence is CASSLAAGNHEQYF. The CDR3 coding sequence is TGTGCCAGCAGCTTAGCGGCAGGGAACCACGAGCAGTACTTC.

The genes are TRBV5-1 and TRBJ2-7, with a possible D match to TRBD1 (6 bases). This CDR3 spans 15 amino acids. The V end lost 2 bases, the J end lost 3 bases, and 15 bases lay between the germline ends. Germline loops: CDR1 SGHRS, CDR2 YFSETQ. The CDR3 loop is CASSLNRVGGYEQYF. CDR3 DNA: TGCGCCAGCAGCTTAAACAGGGTTGGGGGCTACGAGCAGTACTTC.

There are many counts of this clonotype. The chain is built from TRBV6-2 or TRBV6-3 and TRBJ1-1; 7 bases map to TRBD1. Germline CDR1 is MNHEY and CDR2 is SVGEGT. With V trimmed by 2 bases and J by 12 bases, 15 bases remained unmatched. This CDR3 region has 15 residues. The CDR3 sequence: CASSYGSRGQAFSFF. The CDR3 bases are TGTGCCAGCAGTTACGGTTCTCGCGGACAGGCGTTTTCTTTCTTT.